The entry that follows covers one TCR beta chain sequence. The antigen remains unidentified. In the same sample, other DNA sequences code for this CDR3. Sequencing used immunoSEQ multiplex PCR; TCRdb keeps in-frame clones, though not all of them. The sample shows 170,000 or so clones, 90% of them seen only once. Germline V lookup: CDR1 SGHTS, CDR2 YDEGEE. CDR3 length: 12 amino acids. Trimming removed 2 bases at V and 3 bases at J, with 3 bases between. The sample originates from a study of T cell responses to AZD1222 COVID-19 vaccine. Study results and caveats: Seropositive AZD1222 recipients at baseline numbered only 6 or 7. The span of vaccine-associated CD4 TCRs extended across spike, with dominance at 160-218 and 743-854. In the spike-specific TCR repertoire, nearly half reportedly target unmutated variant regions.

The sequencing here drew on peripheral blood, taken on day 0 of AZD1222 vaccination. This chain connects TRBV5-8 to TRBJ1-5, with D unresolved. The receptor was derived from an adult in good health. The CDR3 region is CASSFVNQPQHF. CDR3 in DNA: TGTGCCAGCAGCTTCGTCAATCAGCCCCAGCATTTT.